This TCR beta chain emerged from a study of T cells in tuberculosis. Study background: The T cells targeted glucose monomycolate, a mycobacterial lipid, via CD1B. General study points: Low-affinity CD1B-GMM tetramer-binding T cells may have been missed.

Thawed, overnight-rested PBMC were stained with GMM-loaded CD1B tetramer, viability dye and anti-CD3, then sorted. CD1B tetramers were loaded with Rhodococcus equi-derived C32 glucose monomycolate. Tetramer-negative cells, about 94,000 per donor, were also sorted. Sequencing of TCR-alpha and TCR-beta chains was unpaired. Clones were read by immunoSEQ multiplex PCR, and TCRdb kept only the in-frame ones, dropping some. The sample has 70,000 to 95,000 clones, roughly 93% seen once. Per the germline V gene, CDR1 is SGHRS and CDR2 is YFSETQ. V lost 0 bases to trimming and J lost 7 bases; unmatched junction nucleotides: 6. The CDR3 has 14 amino acids.

The receptor comes from an adult woman with latent tuberculosis. Sample: CD1b-GMM tetramer-negative cells sorted from PBMCs. The J gene is TRBJ2-7, the V gene TRBV5-1, with 8 bases matching TRBD1. CDR3 amino acids: CASSLGQGAEEQYF. DNA for the CDR3: TGCGCCAGCAGCTTGGGGCAGGGGGCGGAAGAGCAGTACTTC.